This T cell receptor (beta chain) derives from a study of T cell responses to AZD1222 COVID-19 vaccine (dated by TCRdb to the early 2020s). About the full investigation: AZD1222 recipients given second doses at about 4 weeks or at about 12 weeks were pooled, since spike-specific TCR depth and breadth were not found to differ between the two schedules. Enrollment into the trials was organized by age into subgroups of 18-55, 56-69 and 70-plus years, and those subgroups contained approximately 150, 30 and 60 TCR-sequenced participants, respectively. TCR sequencing was performed for 230 to 250 trial participants, of whom around 200 were given two doses of AZD1222 and some 26 were given two doses of MenACWY control vaccine.

The CDR3 regions of human TCRbeta chains were analyzed by immunosequencing. In the authors' own workflow: Repertoire TCRs were matched against a reference library of SARS-CoV-2-specific TCRs generated with the MIRA antigen-specificity platform. Breadth was defined as the fraction of unique TCRs that were SARS-CoV-2-associated, and depth was defined as the fraction of total T cells that were SARS-CoV-2-associated. Using the MIRA data, every spike-specific TCR was mapped to the spike region that the TCR reacted to and assigned to either a CD4 or a CD8 class. Log10-transformed breadth and depth values were compared by one-way ANOVA with Sidak's multiple comparisons tests. This immuneACCESS table, as held by TCRdb, lists in-frame sequences with V and J called but not all clones. Of the missing ones, under half trace to an unresolved V gene in checked studies; the others have no known cause. The V and J calls and clone size come from that table; D and trimming were worked out from the DNA. The sample table holds around 180,000 clones, of which approximately 92% were seen once. About 10% of the sample rests with the top ten.

Taken with the paper, the label for time point translates to: baseline before first vaccination. Vaccinee samples were obtained from the UK trials COV001 and COV002, which included a single-blind randomized controlled phase 2/3 trial of AZD1222 (ChAdOx1 nCoV-19) in healthy adults. For TCRbeta chain sequencing, PBMC samples were collected from trial participants at day 0 and at day 28 after the second dose. From a lookup of the germline V gene, CDR1 and CDR2 are SGHTA and FQGNSA. The germline V end is reduced by 4 bases and the J end by 3 bases; junction bases left unmatched: 6. The CDR3 spans 15 residues, from the cysteine through the phenylalanine. Left in the record is the CDR3 DNA by itself, 45 bases read in frame from the first base. Comment on this clone: It has no known antigen specificity. Base-call qualities are not available, and no considerably larger clone is one nucleotide away.

Overall results and qualifications from the work: In the small 56-69-year group, the increase in depth fell short of significance, most likely because of low power. Spike-specific TCR breadth and depth rose significantly after two AZD1222 doses compared with day 0 and with MenACWY recipients. Conclusions about previously exposed vaccinees were limited because only five to seven AZD1222 recipients were SARS-CoV-2 seropositive at baseline. Participants were mostly white British and included more females than males, and it was suggested by the authors that clonal diversity may have been underestimated. The vaccine-associated CD4 TCRs covered the entire spike protein, and the dominant responses fell in regions 160-218 and 743-854. Epitopes outside the regions mutated in the B.1.351 and B.1.1.7 variants were reportedly recognized by nearly half of the unique spike-specific TCRs. Because no day 14 peak-response samples were available, repertoires were characterized only after the peak T cell response.

Specimen: peripheral blood, collected on day 0 of AZD1222 vaccination. Rearrangement joined TRBV7-2 to TRBJ1-5, and 7 bases in between align with TRBD1. The source of this sequence is an adult in good health. For the CDR3, the sequence is CASSYRDRVNQPQHF. The sequence in DNA is TGTGCCAGCAGCTACCGGGACAGAGTCAATCAGCCCCAGCATTTT.